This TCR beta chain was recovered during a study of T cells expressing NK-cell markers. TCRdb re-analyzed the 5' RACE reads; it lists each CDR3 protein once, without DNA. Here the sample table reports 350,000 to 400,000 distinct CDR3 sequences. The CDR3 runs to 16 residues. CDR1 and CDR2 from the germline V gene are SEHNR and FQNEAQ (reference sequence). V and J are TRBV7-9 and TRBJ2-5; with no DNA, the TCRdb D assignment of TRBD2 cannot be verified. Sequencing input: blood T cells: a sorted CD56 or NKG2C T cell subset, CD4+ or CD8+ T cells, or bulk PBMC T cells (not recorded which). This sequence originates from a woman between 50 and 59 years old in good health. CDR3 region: CASSRQTGTTQETQYF.